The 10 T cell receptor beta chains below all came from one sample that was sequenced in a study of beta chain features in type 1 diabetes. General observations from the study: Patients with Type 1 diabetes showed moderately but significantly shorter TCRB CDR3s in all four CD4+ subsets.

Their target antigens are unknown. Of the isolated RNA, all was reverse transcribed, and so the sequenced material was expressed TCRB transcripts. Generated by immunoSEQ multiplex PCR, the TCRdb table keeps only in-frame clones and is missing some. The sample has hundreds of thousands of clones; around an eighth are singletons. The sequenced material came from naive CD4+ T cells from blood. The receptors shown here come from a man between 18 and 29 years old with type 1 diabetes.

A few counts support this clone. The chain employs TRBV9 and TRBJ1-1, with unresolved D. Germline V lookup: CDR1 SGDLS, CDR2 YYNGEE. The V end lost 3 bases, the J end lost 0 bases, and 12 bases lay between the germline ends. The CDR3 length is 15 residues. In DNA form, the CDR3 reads TGTGCCAGCAGCGGGCCGGGATCCCTGAACACTGAAGCTTTCTTT. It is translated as CASSGPGSLNTEAFF.

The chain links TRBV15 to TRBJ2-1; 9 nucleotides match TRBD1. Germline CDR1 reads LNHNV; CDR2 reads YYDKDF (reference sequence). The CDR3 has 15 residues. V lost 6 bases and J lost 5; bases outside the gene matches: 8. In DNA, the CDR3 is TGTGCCACCAGTCCCGACAGGGGGATTGACAATGAGCAGTTCTTC. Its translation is CATSPDRGIDNEQFF.

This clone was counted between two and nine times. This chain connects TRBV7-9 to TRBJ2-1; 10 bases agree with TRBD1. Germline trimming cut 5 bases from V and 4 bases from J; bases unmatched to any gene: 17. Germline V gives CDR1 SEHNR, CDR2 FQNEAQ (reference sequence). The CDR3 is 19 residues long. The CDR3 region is CASSRGVLIGTGAYNEQFF. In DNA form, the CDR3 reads TGTGCCAGCAGCCGAGGTGTCCTGATCGGGACAGGGGCTTACAATGAGCAGTTCTTC.

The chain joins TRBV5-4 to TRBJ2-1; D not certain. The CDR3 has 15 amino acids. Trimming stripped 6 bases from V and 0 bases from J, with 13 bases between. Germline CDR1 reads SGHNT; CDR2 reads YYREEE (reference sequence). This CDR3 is CASKTDGSSYNEQFF. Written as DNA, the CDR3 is TGTGCCAGCAAAACCGACGGAAGCTCCTACAATGAGCAGTTCTTC.

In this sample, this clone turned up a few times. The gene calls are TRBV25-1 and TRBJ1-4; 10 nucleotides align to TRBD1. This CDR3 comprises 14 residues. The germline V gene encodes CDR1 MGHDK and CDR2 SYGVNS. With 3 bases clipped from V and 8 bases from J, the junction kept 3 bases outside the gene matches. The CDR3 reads CASSDRDRGEKLFF. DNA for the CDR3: TGTGCCAGCAGTGACCGGGACAGGGGAGAAAAACTGTTTTTT.

CDR3 DNA: TGCGCCAGCAGTCGAGGTGGGCCAAGCTATGGCTACACCTTC. Translated: CASSRGGPSYGYTF. This chain joins TRBV23-1 and TRBJ1-2; no clear D. TRBV23-1 carries the ORF label, with uncertain function. The CDR3 totals 14 residues. Trimming pared 4 bases from V and 4 bases from J, leaving 13 bases between.

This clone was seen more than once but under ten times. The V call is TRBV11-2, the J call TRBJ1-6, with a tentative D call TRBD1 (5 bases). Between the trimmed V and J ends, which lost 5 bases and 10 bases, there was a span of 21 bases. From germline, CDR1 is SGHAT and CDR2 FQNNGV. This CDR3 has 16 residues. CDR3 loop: CASSPRIGGIGSPLHF. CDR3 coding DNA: TGTGCCAGCAGCCCCCGAATCGGGGGAATCGGGTCACCCCTCCACTTT.

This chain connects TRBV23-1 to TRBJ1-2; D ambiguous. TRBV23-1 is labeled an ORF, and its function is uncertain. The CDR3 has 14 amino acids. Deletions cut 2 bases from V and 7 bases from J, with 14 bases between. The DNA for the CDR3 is TGCGCCAGCAGTCAAAGAGAGACGTCCCCTGGCTACACCTTC. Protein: CASSQRETSPGYTF.

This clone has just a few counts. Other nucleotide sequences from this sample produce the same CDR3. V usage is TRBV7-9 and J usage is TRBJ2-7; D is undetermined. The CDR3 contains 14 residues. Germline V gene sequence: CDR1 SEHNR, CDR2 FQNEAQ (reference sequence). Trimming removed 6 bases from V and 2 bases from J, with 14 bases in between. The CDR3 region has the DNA TGTGCCAGCAGTCTAGGGTCCGGTACCTACGAGCAGTACTTC. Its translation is CASSLGSGTYEQYF.

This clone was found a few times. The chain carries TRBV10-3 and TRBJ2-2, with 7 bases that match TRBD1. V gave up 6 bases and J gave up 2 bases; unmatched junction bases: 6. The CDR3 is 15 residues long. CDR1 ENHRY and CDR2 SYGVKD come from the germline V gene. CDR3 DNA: TGTGCCATCAGATCCGGGACAGTCAACACCGGGGAGCTGTTTTTT. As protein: CAIRSGTVNTGELFF.